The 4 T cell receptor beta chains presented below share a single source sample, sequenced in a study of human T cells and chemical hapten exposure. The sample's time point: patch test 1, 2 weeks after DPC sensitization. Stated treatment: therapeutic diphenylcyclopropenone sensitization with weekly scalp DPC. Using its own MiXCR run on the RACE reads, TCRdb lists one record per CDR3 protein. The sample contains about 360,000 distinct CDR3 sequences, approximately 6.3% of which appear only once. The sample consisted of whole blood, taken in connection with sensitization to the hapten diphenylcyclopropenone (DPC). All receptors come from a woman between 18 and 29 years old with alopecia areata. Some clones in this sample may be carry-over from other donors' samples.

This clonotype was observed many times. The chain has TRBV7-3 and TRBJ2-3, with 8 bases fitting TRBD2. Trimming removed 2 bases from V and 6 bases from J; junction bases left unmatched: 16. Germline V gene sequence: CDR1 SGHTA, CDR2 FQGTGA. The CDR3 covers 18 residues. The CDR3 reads CASSLYPLAGGARDTQYF. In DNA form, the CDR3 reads TGTGCCAGCAGCTTATACCCCCTAGCCGGGGGGGCACGGGATACGCAGTATTTT.

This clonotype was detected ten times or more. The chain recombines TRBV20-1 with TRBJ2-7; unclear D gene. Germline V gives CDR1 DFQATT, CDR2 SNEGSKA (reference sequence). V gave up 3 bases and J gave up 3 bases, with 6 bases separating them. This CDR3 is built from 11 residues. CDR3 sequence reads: CSASANYEQYF. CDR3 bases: TGCAGTGCTAGTGCCAACTACGAGCAGTACTTC.

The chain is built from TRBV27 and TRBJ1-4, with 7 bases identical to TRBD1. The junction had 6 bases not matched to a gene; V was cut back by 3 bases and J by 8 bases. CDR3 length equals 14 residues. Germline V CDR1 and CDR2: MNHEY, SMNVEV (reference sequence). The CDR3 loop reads CASSFDRDGEKLFF. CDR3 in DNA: TGTGCCAGCAGTTTTGACAGGGATGGAGAAAAACTGTTTTTT.

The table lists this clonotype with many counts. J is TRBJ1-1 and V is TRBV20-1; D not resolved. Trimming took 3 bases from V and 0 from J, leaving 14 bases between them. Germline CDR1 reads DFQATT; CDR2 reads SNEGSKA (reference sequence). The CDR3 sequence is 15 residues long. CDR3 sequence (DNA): TGCAGTGCTAGGGCTTACTATCAGGTGAACACTGAAGCTTTCTTT. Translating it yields CSARAYYQVNTEAFF.